This T cell receptor (beta chain) appears in the sequencing data of a study of T cells in Graves' hyperthyroidism and ophthalmopathy. This clonotype was seen repeatedly, ten times or more. The CDR3 regions of TCR beta were amplified from RNA transcripts. First-round RT-PCR with HTBI primers amplified the TCR CDR3 region. TCRdb independently ran MiXCR on the multiplex PCR reads; one entry per CDR3 protein. The profile shows 550,000 to 600,000 distinct CDR3 sequences, approximately 15% of them singletons. Trimming left V 1 base short and J 5 bases short, with 9 bases between. Germline CDR1 SGHAT, CDR2 FQNNGV. The CDR3 has 14 amino acids.

Sequencing was done on a sample of blood. The chain is built from TRBV11-2 and TRBJ2-1; no definite D call. This TCR was sampled from a woman aged 18-29 years with Graves' ophthalmopathy. The CDR3 protein is CASSLGHVDNEQFF. DNA of the CDR3: TGTGCCAGCAGCTTAGGTCATGTAGACAATGAGCAGTTCTTC.